The clone carrying this TCR beta chain has more than one count but fewer than ten. Its antigen is currently unknown. Some clones are missing from TCRdb's copy, which holds only in-frame ones; the method was immunoSEQ multiplex PCR. The profile shows around 30,000 clones, roughly 82% of them singletons. The sample comes from a study of PD-1 blockade in classical Hodgkin lymphoma. Germline V CDR1 and CDR2: SGHNT, YENEEA. This CDR3 comprises 11 residues. Trimming shortened V by 3 bases and J by 3 bases, and 1 base separated the two germline ends. Every patient relapsed after autologous stem cell transplantation, and brentuximab vedotin exposure varied. Patients reached a best response of complete response, partial response or progressive disease. Study-wide findings and caveats: At baseline, newly diagnosed patients reportedly showed less TCR diversity than healthy donors.

The clonotype originates from a human donor with classical Hodgkin lymphoma. The chain links TRBV11-3 to TRBJ2-3; D gene ambiguous. The sequencing here drew on peripheral blood mononuclear cells (PBMCs), taken at baseline. The chain's CDR3 is CASSLTDTQYF. The CDR3 DNA reads TGTGCCAGCAGCTTGACAGATACGCAGTATTTT.